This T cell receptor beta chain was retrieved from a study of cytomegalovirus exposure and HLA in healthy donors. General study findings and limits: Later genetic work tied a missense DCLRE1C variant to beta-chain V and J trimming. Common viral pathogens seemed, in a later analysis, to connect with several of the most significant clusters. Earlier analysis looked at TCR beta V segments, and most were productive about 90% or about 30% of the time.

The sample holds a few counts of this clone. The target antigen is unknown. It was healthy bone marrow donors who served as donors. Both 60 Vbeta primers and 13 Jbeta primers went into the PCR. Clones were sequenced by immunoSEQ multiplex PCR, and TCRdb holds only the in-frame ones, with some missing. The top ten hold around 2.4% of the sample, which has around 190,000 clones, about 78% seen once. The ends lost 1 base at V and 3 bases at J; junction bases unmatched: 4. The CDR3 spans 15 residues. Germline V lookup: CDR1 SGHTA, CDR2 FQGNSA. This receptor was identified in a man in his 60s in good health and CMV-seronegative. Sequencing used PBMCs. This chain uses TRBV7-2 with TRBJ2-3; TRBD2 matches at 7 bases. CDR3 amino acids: CASSLGRTSTDTQYF. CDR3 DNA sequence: TGTGCCAGCAGCTTAGGGCGGACTAGTACAGATACGCAGTATTTT.